This TCR beta chain was observed in a study of blood T cells in healthy people across ages. Notes on this clonotype: A junction end diverges from the germline sequence, so it may reflect a read error.

Combining a sample-barcoded 5' primer with a J-beta primer mix, a second PCR ran for roughly 7 to 12 cycles. TCRdb re-called the 5' RACE reads with MiXCR, one entry per CDR3 protein. Of approximately 940,000 distinct CDR3 sequences in the sample, approximately 49% were seen once. The TCR sequence derives from a man aged 30 to 45 in good health. Sequences were obtained from blood.

This CDR3 is CASSPFGTDTDTQYF. CDR3 nucleotide sequence: TGTGCTAGCAGCCCATTCGGGACAGACACAGATACGCAGTATTTT. The V gene is TRBV7-7, the J gene TRBJ2-3, with TRBD1 identical over 7 bases. Looked up from germline, CDR1 is SSHAT and CDR2 is FNYEAQ (reference sequence). This CDR3 contains 15 residues.